These T cell receptor beta chains were read from a single sample in a study of blood T cell repertoires in COVID-19. Repertoires were generated with immunoSEQ multiplex PCR, while TCRdb's copy carries only in-frame clones and drops some. Among 450,000 to 500,000 clones listed, roughly 90% were seen once. Sequenced: PBMCs or T cells enriched from blood (not recorded which). The receptor source for this set is a woman aged 18-29 years who had recovered from COVID-19. Both conserved end residues are part of each CDR3. A D gene is named only where the DNA matches it firmly. Size values are once, few and many counts, or a class for expanded clones, and some rows have none.

. | . | TRBJ1-5 | TRBV5-1 | CASSLDGGLQPQHF | TGCGCCAGCAGCTTGGACGGGGGTCTGCAGCCCCAGCATTTT
. | . | TRBJ1-1 | TRBV5-1 | CASSLLADTEAFF | TGCGCCAGCAGCTTATTAGCAGACACTGAAGCTTTCTTT
once | TRBD1 | TRBJ1-1 | TRBV10-2 | CASSVDRESEAFF | TGCGCCAGCAGTGTGGACAGGGAGAGTGAAGCTTTCTTT
. | TRBD2 | TRBJ2-3 | TRBV7-8 | CASSRWAGGPTDTQYF | TGTGCCAGCAGCAGGTGGGCGGGGGGGCCCACAGATACGCAGTATTTT
. | . | TRBJ2-6 | TRBV6-4 | CASSDRDSISGANVLTF | TGTGCCAGCAGTGATAGAGACAGCATCTCTGGGGCCAACGTCCTGACTTTC
. | . | TRBJ2-3 | TRBV7-6 | CASSPTDTQYF | TGTGCCAGCAGCCCGACAGATACGCAGTATTTT
. | TRBD2 | TRBJ2-1 | TRBV18 | CASSTLAGGPIEQFF | TGTGCCAGCTCAACCCTAGCGGGGGGGCCTATTGAGCAGTTCTTC
few | . | TRBJ1-2 | TRBV30 | CASVSGVYGYTF | TGTGCCTCCGTTAGCGGAGTCTATGGCTACACCTTC
. | . | TRBJ2-7 | TRBV11-2 | CASRSYRSREYEQYF | TGTGCCAGCAGATCCTATAGGTCTAGAGAATACGAGCAGTACTTC
. | TRBD1 | TRBJ1-1 | TRBV5-1 | CASSSKARGTGEAFF | TGCGCCAGCAGCTCTAAGGCCAGGGGGACTGGTGAAGCTTTCTTT
few | TRBD2 | TRBJ2-3 | TRBV7-9 | CASSFAVVWRGDGDTQYF | TGTGCCAGCAGCTTCGCGGTAGTATGGCGGGGGGATGGAGATACGCAGTATTTT
. | TRBD1 | TRBJ2-3 | TRBV9 | CASSVALQGGADTQYF | TGTGCCAGCAGCGTAGCTTTACAAGGGGGCGCAGATACGCAGTATTTT
once | TRBD1 | TRBJ1-2 | TRBV2 | CASRAYRGQNYGYTF | TGTGCCAGCAGGGCCTATAGGGGGCAGAACTATGGCTACACCTTC
once | . | TRBJ2-7 | TRBV6-5 | CASRRTADSSYEQYF | TGTGCCAGCAGAAGGACAGCAGATTCCTCCTACGAGCAGTACTTC
. | TRBD1 | TRBJ1-1 | TRBV18 | CASSPYQTGEAEAFF | TGTGCCAGCTCACCATACCAGACAGGGGAAGCTGAAGCTTTCTTT
. | . | TRBJ2-7 | TRBV2 | CASSERQVYYEQYF | TGTGCCAGCAGTGAAAGGCAGGTCTACTACGAGCAGTACTTC
. | . | TRBJ1-4 | TRBV28 | CASSSGADGGFSEKLFF | TGTGCCAGCAGCTCAGGGGCCGACGGGGGGTTTAGTGAAAAACTGTTTTTT
few | TRBD2 | TRBJ2-5 | TRBV30 | CAWRNSGGETQYF | TGTGCCTGGAGAAATAGCGGGGGAGAGACCCAGTACTTC
. | . | TRBJ1-5 | TRBV28 | CASTRGNQPQHF | TGTGCCAGCACCCGGGGAAATCAGCCCCAGCATTTT
. | . | TRBJ1-1 | TRBV5-1 | CASFNPPGYGNTEAFF | TGCGCCAGCTTTAACCCGCCGGGGTATGGGAACACTGAAGCTTTCTTT
. | TRBD2 | TRBJ2-5 | TRBV10-2 | CASRSSGGETQYF | TGCGCCAGCAGATCTAGCGGGGGAGAGACCCAGTACTTC
. | TRBD1 | TRBJ1-1 | TRBV19 | CASSIGGGGGEAFF | TGTGCCAGTAGTATTGGAGGGGGCGGTGGTGAAGCTTTCTTT
few | . | TRBJ1-1 | TRBV5-5 | CASSLDWNTEAFF | TGTGCCAGCAGCTTGGACTGGAACACTGAAGCTTTCTTT
. | . | TRBJ1-3 | TRBV2 | CASSLTDSSISGNTIYF | TGTGCCAGCAGCCTAACGGACAGCTCAATCTCTGGAAACACCATATATTTT
. | TRBD1 | TRBJ1-2 | TRBV7-2 | CASSLLRTGDGYTF | TGTGCCAGCAGCTTACTTAGGACAGGGGATGGCTACACCTTC
. | TRBD2 | TRBJ2-7 | TRBV5-1 | CASSGASGGPYEQYF | TGCGCCAGCAGCGGGGCTAGCGGGGGACCCTACGAGCAGTACTTC
. | . | TRBJ1-2 | TRBV9 | CASTLAADLRRGRGYGYTF | TGTGCCAGCACCCTTGCGGCGGACTTAAGGCGGGGGCGCGGCTATGGCTACACCTTC
. | . | TRBJ1-2 | TRBV30 | CAWSWGGGYTF | TGTGCCTGGAGTTGGGGAGGTGGCTACACCTTC
. | . | TRBJ2-3 | TRBV10-3 | CAISEPIDTQYF | TGTGCCATCAGTGAGCCTATAGATACGCAGTATTTT
few | . | TRBJ2-5 | TRBV5-8 | CASSLGPSRPLGTQYF | TGTGCCAGCAGCTTGGGCCCATCGAGGCCTCTCGGGACCCAGTACTTC
. | TRBD1 | TRBJ1-5 | TRBV5-1 | CASSEGTGNQPQHF | TGCGCCAGCAGCGAAGGGACAGGCAATCAGCCCCAGCATTTT
. | TRBD1 | TRBJ1-2 | TRBV9 | CASTGQNYGYTF | TGTGCCAGCACGGGACAGAACTATGGCTACACCTTC
. | . | TRBJ1-2 | TRBV28 | CASQVPGLSWDGYTF | TGTGCCAGCCAGGTACCGGGACTTTCCTGGGATGGCTACACCTTC
. | TRBD2 | TRBJ2-1 | TRBV3-1/TRBV3-2 | CASSGPGQVTSGGSSKEQFF | TGTGCCAGCAGCGGTCCGGGACAGGTGACTAGCGGGGGCTCCTCTAAGGAGCAGTTCTTC
. | . | TRBJ2-7 | TRBV5-1 | CASSRGQPDEQYF | TGCGCCAGCAGCCGCGGACAGCCGGACGAGCAGTACTTC
. | TRBD2 | TRBJ2-3 | TRBV5-4 | CASSPPGGGASGGTDTQYF | TGTGCCAGCAGCCCCCCAGGGGGGGGTGCTAGCGGGGGCACAGATACGCAGTATTTT
. | . | TRBJ2-5 | TRBV7-3 | CASSLTAQETQYF | TGTGCCAGCAGTCTGACAGCACAAGAGACCCAGTACTTC
. | TRBD1 | TRBJ2-3 | TRBV5-4 | CASSLRGTGARDTQYF | TGTGCCAGCAGCTTAAGGGGGACAGGGGCAAGAGATACGCAGTATTTT
once | TRBD2 | TRBJ2-1 | TRBV5-8 | CASSLVKLLAGPYNEQFF | TGTGCCAGCAGCTTGGTTAAATTACTAGCGGGCCCCTACAATGAGCAGTTCTTC
. | TRBD1 | TRBJ1-2 | TRBV7-8 | CASSPTTGGYGYTF | TGTGCCAGCAGCCCCACCACAGGGGGCTATGGCTACACCTTC
. | TRBD1 | TRBJ1-5 | TRBV6-5 | CASSRTGDNQPQHF | TGTGCCAGCAGTCGGACAGGGGACAATCAGCCCCAGCATTTT
. | . | TRBJ1-4 | TRBV28 | CASRPGGVEDEKLFF | TGTGCCAGCAGGCCCGGAGGGGTAGAGGATGAAAAACTGTTTTTT
. | . | TRBJ1-5 | TRBV18 | CASSQERNQPQHF | TGTGCCAGCTCGCAGGAACGCAATCAGCCCCAGCATTTT
once | . | TRBJ2-3 | TRBV4-1 | CASSQVSGSTDTQYF | TGCGCCAGCAGCCAGGTTAGCGGAAGCACAGATACGCAGTATTTT
. | . | TRBJ2-2 | TRBV9 | CASSVRRGNTGELFF | TGTGCCAGCAGCGTAAGGAGGGGCAACACCGGGGAGCTGTTTTTT
. | . | TRBJ2-3 | TRBV5-1 | CASSLGSHTDTQYF | TGCGCCAGCAGCTTGGGGAGTCACACAGATACGCAGTATTTT
. | . | TRBJ2-5 | TRBV6-5 | CASSYGPRETQYF | TGTGCCAGCAGCTACGGCCCTAGGGAGACCCAGTACTTC
. | TRBD1 | TRBJ2-5 | TRBV30 | CAWSVLQGQGTQYF | TGTGCCTGGAGTGTACTACAGGGACAGGGAACCCAGTACTTC